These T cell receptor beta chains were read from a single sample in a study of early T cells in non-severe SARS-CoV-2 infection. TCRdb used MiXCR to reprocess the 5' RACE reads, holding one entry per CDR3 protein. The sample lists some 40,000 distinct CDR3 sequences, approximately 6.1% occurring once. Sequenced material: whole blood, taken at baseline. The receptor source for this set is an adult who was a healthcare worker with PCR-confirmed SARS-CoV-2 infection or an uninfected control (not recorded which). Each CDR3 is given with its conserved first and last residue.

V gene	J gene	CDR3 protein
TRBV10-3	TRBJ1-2	CAISETADYGYTF
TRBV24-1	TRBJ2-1	CATSDLRASGRMREQFF
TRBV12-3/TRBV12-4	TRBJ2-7	CASSPRSREQYF
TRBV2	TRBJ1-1	CASSGRGRSRAFF
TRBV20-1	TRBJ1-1	CSAVGLSNTEAFF
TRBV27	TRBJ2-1	CASATSLAGDPYNEQFF
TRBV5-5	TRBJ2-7	CASSPGQLTYEQYF
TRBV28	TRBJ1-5	CASSLTTGHGPQHF
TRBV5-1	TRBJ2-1	CASSKGQGGLYNEQFF
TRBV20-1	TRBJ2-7	CSAPPGQVLGEQYF
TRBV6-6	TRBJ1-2	CASSYSVAGSAPNYGYTF
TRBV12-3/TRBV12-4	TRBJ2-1	CASSPRLAGVTNEQFF
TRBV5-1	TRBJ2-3	CASSLATDTQYF
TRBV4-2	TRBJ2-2	CASSQSDRNTGELFF
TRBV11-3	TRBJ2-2	CASSLNGGSGELFF
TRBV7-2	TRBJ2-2	CASSPGRTGELFF
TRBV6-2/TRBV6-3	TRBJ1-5	CASSLGRRNFNQPQHF
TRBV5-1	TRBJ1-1	CASSLASRKHTEAFF
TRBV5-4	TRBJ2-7	CASSLDVGGWSSYEQYF
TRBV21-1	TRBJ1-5	CASSFRGALSSNQPQHF
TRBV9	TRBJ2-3	CASSVGLDDRDTQYF
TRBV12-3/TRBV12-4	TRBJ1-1	CASSLRENTEAFF
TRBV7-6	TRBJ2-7	CASSHPGYEQYF
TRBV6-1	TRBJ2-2	CASTRTSGGAGELFF
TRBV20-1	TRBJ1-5	CSARTDGYSNQPQHF
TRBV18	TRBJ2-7	CASRDYYEQYF
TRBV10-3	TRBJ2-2	CAISESRGLDGGELFF
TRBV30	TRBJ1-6	CAWSPAYNSPLHF
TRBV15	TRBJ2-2	CATSTRGDTGELFF
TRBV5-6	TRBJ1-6	CASSFYSSSYNSPLHF
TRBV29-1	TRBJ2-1	CSVEDHRGHNEQFF
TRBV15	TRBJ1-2	CATSRDTAGGYGYTF
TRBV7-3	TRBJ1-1	CASGNTGNTEAFF
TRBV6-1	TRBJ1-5	CASDSGGQPQHF
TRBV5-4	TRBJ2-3	CASSLRVAPFDTQYF
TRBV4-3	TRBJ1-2	CASSQDLPGWAGGNYGYTF
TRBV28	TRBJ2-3	CASSFDSTDTQYF
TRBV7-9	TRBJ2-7	CASSSSQPSYEQYF
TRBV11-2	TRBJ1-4	CASSLRGEKLFF
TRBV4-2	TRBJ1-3	CASSQTTVTGNTIYF
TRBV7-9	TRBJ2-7	CASSLSREFPSYEQYF
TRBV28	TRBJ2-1	CASSSPPRPNEQFF
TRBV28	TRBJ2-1	CASSASGSYNEQFF